This T cell receptor (beta chain) was captured by sequencing in a study of blood T cell repertoires in COVID-19. Everyone who took part was roughly 18 to 89 years old, and they came from fewer than 25 US areas. Methods used by the authors: Cell counts per sample came from amplifying reference gene primers. Using immunoSEQ multiplex PCR, the repertoire was profiled, and TCRdb retains in-frame clones only, with some absent. The DNA gave D and trimming, while V, J and clone size come from that table. Of about 130,000 clones listed, approximately 79% are singletons. In its sample, this clone was seen once. The receptor comes from a man aged 40-50 years with acute COVID-19. The sample consisted of PBMCs or T cells enriched from blood (not recorded which).

In nucleotides, the CDR3 is TGTGCCAGCAGTGGACTAGCGGGAGGCCGGGGAGATACGCAGTATTTT. This sequence encodes CASSGLAGGRGDTQYF. This chain joins TRBV6-2 or TRBV6-3 and TRBJ2-3; 14 bases fit TRBD2. CDR1 is MNHEY and CDR2 is SVGEGT in the germline V gene. J gave up 5 bases and V 5 bases, and 6 bases lay outside the gene matches. This CDR3 has 16 amino acids.